These T cell receptor beta chains were read from a single sample in a study of identical twins. Using its own MiXCR run on the 5' RACE reads, TCRdb lists one record per CDR3 protein. The data show some 500,000 distinct CDR3 sequences, around 9.6% seen once. This same sample was also taken into another study, of yellow fever vaccine responses in identical twins.

The sequencing sample was made of PBMCs. These receptors originate from a woman aged 18 to 35 in good health. The conserved cysteine and the conserved F or W are not part of the CDR3 here. A row's size may be missing; if present it is once, few, many or a size class.

J gene | clone size | V gene | CDR3 protein
TRBJ2-3 | - | TRBV27 | ASSLWLGGASSTDTQY
TRBJ2-1 | many | TRBV20-1 | SATPVGQGTYNEQF
TRBJ2-1 | few | TRBV13 | ASGVGGRKKNEQF
TRBJ2-3 | many | TRBV3-1 | ASSQGVGGLKDTQY
TRBJ2-1 | many | TRBV5-1 | ASSKGLAGGSSYNEQF
TRBJ2-3 | many | TRBV7-9 | ASSPSGGPDTQY
TRBJ2-3 | - | TRBV20-1 | SARVRGQVGDTQY
TRBJ2-6 | - | TRBV2 | ASSSLRGEGSGANVLT
TRBJ1-3 | many | TRBV27 | ASSLWPPGGGNTIY
TRBJ2-3 | many | TRBV20-1 | SARRSSTDTQY
TRBJ2-1 | - | TRBV7-3 | ASSLRILKDRGVLAGSFGEQF